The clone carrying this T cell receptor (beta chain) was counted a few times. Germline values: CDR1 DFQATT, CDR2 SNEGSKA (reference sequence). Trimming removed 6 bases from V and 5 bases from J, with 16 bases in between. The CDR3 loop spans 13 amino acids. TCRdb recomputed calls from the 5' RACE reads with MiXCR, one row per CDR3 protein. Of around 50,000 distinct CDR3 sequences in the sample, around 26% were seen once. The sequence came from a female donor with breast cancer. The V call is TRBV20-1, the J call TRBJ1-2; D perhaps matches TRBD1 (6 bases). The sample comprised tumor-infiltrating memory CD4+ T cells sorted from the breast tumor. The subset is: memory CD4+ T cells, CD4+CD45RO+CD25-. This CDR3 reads CSADEGGWYGYTF. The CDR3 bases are TGCAGTGCCGATGAAGGGGGGTGGTATGGCTACACCTTC.